This TCR beta chain was retrieved from a study of T cells in Graves' hyperthyroidism and ophthalmopathy. V was cut by 6 bases and J by 5 bases, with 14 bases left in between. Germline CDR1 and CDR2: SGHTA and FQGNSA. CDR3 length: 14 amino acids. Amplification of TCR beta CDR3 regions used RNA as the template. With the HTBI primer set, the TCR CDR3 went through a first round of RT-PCR. TCRdb analysed the multiplex PCR reads with MiXCR anew, one entry per CDR3 protein. Among 600,000 or so distinct CDR3 sequences, more than 12% were seen once, and the ten largest hold under 15%. There are many counts of this clonotype.

The chain is built from TRBV7-2 and TRBJ2-1; D may match TRBD1 or TRBD2 (6 bases each). The receptor was derived from a woman aged 50 to 60 with Graves' ophthalmopathy. Sequenced: blood. In DNA form, the CDR3 reads TGTGCCAGCAGTGGGGGGCTAGGGGACAATGAGCAGTTCTTC. Translation: CASSGGLGDNEQFF.